The 30 T cell receptor beta chains reported below all come from one sample, sequenced in a study of blood T cell repertoires in COVID-19. Data came from immunoSEQ multiplex PCR; TCRdb stores just in-frame clones and leaves some out. The sample gives 85,000 to 95,000 clones, approximately 86% of which show up once; under 20% is in the top ten. The sequencing input was peripheral blood. The origin of the receptors is an elderly woman with acute or convalescent COVID-19.

V gene TRBV19 combines with J gene TRBJ2-2, with TRBD1 as a possible D gene (7 bases). Per germline, CDR1 LNHDA and CDR2 SQIVND (reference sequence). CDR3 length: 14 amino acids. Trimming shortened V by 7 bases and J by 5 bases, and 14 bases separated the two germline ends. The CDR3 here is CASNTPGGTGELFF. CDR3 sequence (DNA): TGTGCCAGTAACACTCCAGGGGGGACCGGGGAGCTGTTTTTT.

The chain joins TRBV13 to TRBJ1-1, with no clear D. There are 13 residues in the CDR3. The ends were cut back, 2 bases at V and 2 bases at J, with 6 bases in the middle. Germline assignment: CDR1 PRHDT and CDR2 FYEKMQ (reference sequence). CDR3 in amino acids: CASSLWLNTEAFF. In nucleotides, the CDR3 is TGTGCCAGCAGCTTATGGCTTAACACTGAAGCTTTCTTT. The full variable domain, rest sourced from reference TRBV13 and TRBJ1-1, is AAGVIQSPRHLIKEKRETATLKCYPIPRHDTVYWYQQGPGQDPQFLISFYEKMQSDKGSIPDRFSAQQFSDYHSELNMSSLELGDSALYFCASSLWLNTEAFFGQGTRLTVV.

This chain joins TRBV6-5 and TRBJ1-1; D is unresolved. Looked up from germline, CDR1 is MNHEY and CDR2 is SVGAGI. Deletions cut 6 bases from V and 2 bases from J, with 4 bases between. There are 11 residues in the CDR3. The CDR3 protein is CASRTNTEAFF. The CDR3 bases are TGTGCCAGCAGGACTAACACTGAAGCTTTCTTT.

The V call is TRBV12-3 or TRBV12-4, the J call TRBJ1-2, with 10 positions matching TRBD1. The trim removed 5 bases at V and 7 bases at J, leaving 4 bases unmatched. This CDR3 has 13 residues. CDR3 in amino acids: CASSAWTGGGYTF. In DNA form, the CDR3 reads TGTGCCAGCAGTGCCTGGACAGGGGGTGGCTACACCTTC.

The CDR3 nucleotides read TGTGCCAGCAGTCGCCTAGCGGAGACCGGGGAGCTGTTTTTT. The encoded protein is CASSRLAETGELFF. This rearrangement joins TRBV2 to TRBJ2-2; 7 nucleotides align to TRBD2. CDR3 length equals 14 residues. Germline V gene sequence: CDR1 SNHLY, CDR2 FYNNEI. Trimming cost V 5 bases and J 5 bases; bases outside gene matches: 5.

This chain links TRBV9 with TRBJ1-5; D gene ambiguous. The CDR3 has 11 amino acids. Trimming stripped 4 bases from V and 6 bases from J, with 5 bases between. Germline values: CDR1 SGDLS, CDR2 YYNGEE. Written as DNA, the CDR3 is TGTGCCAGCAGCCCTCTTCAGCCCCAGCATTTT. Translation: CASSPLQPQHF.

The chain has TRBV6-5 and TRBJ2-7, with TRBD1 identical over 7 bases. Germline loops: CDR1 MNHEY, CDR2 SVGAGI. Losses at the gene ends were 2 bases for V and 3 bases for J; bases not matched to a gene: 1. The CDR3 is 13 residues long. CDR3 sequence: CASSYRTGYEQYF. As DNA, the CDR3 is TGTGCCAGCAGTTACCGGACAGGCTACGAGCAGTACTTC.

The rearrangement links TRBV7-2 to TRBJ2-5; TRBD1 might be the D (5 bases). Deletions cut 2 bases from V and 5 bases from J, with 12 bases between. Germline V gene sequence: CDR1 SGHTA, CDR2 FQGNSA. This CDR3 has 14 amino acids. CDR3 sequence reads: CASSLLPGRETQYF. CDR3 in DNA: TGTGCCAGCAGCTTACTCCCAGGGCGGGAGACCCAGTACTTC.

This sequence joins TRBV3-1 (or the pseudogene TRBV3-2) and TRBJ2-1; 10 bases map to TRBD2. Per the germline V gene, CDR1 is LGHDT and CDR2 is YNNKEL (reference sequence). The junction had 7 bases not matched to a gene; V was cut back by 4 bases and J by 4 bases. CDR3 length: 16 residues. CDR3 amino acids: CASSLQRGGSYNEQFF. CDR3 sequence (DNA): TGTGCCAGCAGCCTACAGCGGGGGGGGAGTTACAATGAGCAGTTCTTC.

V and J are TRBV6-5 and TRBJ2-7; the D gene is possibly TRBD1 (5 bases). V was shortened by 6 bases and J by 2 bases, with 11 bases between the two germline ends. The V gene's germline CDR1 is MNHEY and CDR2 SVGAGI. The CDR3 contains 13 residues. The CDR3 DNA reads TGTGCCAGCAGCACGACAGTAGCCTACGAGCAGTACTTC. It specifies CASSTTVAYEQYF.

CDR3 in amino acids: CASSVFQGDEQFF. The CDR3 DNA follows: TGTGCCAGCAGCGTTTTCCAGGGCGATGAGCAGTTCTTC. This chain joins TRBV9 and TRBJ2-1, with a weak D call TRBD1 (5 bases). V gave up 2 bases and J gave up 8 bases, with 11 bases separating them. The CDR3 is 13 residues long. Germline CDR1 and CDR2: SGDLS and YYNGEE.

The chain has TRBV4-1 and TRBJ1-2; D is uncertain. The V end was cut by 0 bases, the J end by 6 bases, with 11 bases between. Germline assignment: CDR1 MGHRA and CDR2 YSYEKL. CDR3 length: 14 amino acids. CDR3 amino acids: CASSQDTDPDGYTF. The CDR3 DNA follows: TGCGCCAGCAGCCAAGATACAGATCCGGATGGCTACACCTTC.

This chain links TRBV5-6 with TRBJ1-1; D remains ambiguous. CDR3 length: 15 residues. V was trimmed by 2 bases and J by 1 base, leaving 12 bases between them. From germline, CDR1 is SGHDT and CDR2 YYEEEE. CDR3 residues: CASSLMRFTNTEAFF. CDR3 sequence (DNA): TGTGCCAGCAGCTTAATGAGGTTCACGAACACTGAAGCTTTCTTT.

V gene TRBV18 combines with J gene TRBJ1-1; D not certain. The CDR3 extends over 13 amino acids. Trimming shortened V by 8 bases and J by 0 bases, and 10 bases separated the two germline ends. Germline V gene lookup returns CDR1 KGHSH and CDR2 LQKENI. The CDR3 bases are TGTGCCAGCCAGTTGGCCATGAACACTGAAGCTTTCTTT. Amino acids: CASQLAMNTEAFF.

The chain is built from TRBV28 and TRBJ1-5, with 10 bases that match TRBD1. The germline gives CDR1 MDHEN, CDR2 SYDVKM. The trim removed 7 bases at V and 9 bases at J, leaving 12 bases unmatched. The CDR3 sequence is 15 residues long. The CDR3 DNA reads as TGTGCCAGCATCCCGGGACAGGGGTACCTCCGGCCCCAGCATTTT. It codes for CASIPGQGYLRPQHF.

The chain couples TRBV2 to TRBJ1-1; TRBD1 matches 10 bases. There are 13 residues in the CDR3. Germline V lookup: CDR1 SNHLY, CDR2 FYNNEI. The J segment lost 4 bases and the V segment lost 6 bases, leaving 2 bases of the junction unmatched. The CDR3 region has the DNA TGTGCCAGCAGGCGGGACAGGGGCACTGAAGCTTTCTTT. It encodes CASRRDRGTEAFF.

The V gene is TRBV5-1, the J gene TRBJ1-4, with TRBD1 as a possible D gene (5 bases). This CDR3 region has 16 residues. Trimming took 0 bases from V and 1 from J, leaving 10 bases between them. Per the germline V gene, CDR1 is SGHRS and CDR2 is YFSETQ. The CDR3: CASSLGQGGTNEKLFF. The CDR3 coding sequence is TGCGCCAGCAGCTTGGGGCAGGGAGGAACTAATGAAAAACTGTTTTTT.

V is TRBV3-1 (or the pseudogene TRBV3-2) and J is TRBJ2-5, with D tentatively TRBD2 (7 bases). V dropped 0 bases and J dropped 4 bases, with 18 bases sitting between them. CDR3 size: 17 residues. From germline, CDR1 is LGHDT and CDR2 YNNKEL (reference sequence). CDR3 sequence reads: CASSQERGGLWGETQYF. The CDR3 DNA is TGTGCCAGCAGCCAAGAAAGGGGGGGCCTGTGGGGAGAGACCCAGTACTTC.

This clone was counted a single time. V and J are TRBV19 and TRBJ2-7; TRBD2 is a possible D gene (5 bases). Germline V gene lookup returns CDR1 LNHDA and CDR2 SQIVND (reference sequence). Trimming took 5 bases from V and 6 from J, leaving 20 bases between them. The CDR3 is 15 residues long. CDR3 amino acids: CASSPKPGNSVEQYF. The CDR3 DNA reads TGTGCCAGTAGTCCTAAACCGGGGAACTCAGTCGAGCAGTACTTC.

This clone was seen a few times. The rearrangement joins TRBV7-2 to TRBJ2-7, with D possibly being TRBD2 (5 bases). With 6 bases removed from V and 3 bases from J, the gap between germline ends came to 12 bases. CDR3 length: 13 residues. CDR1 is SGHTA, CDR2 FQGNSA, per germline. Here the CDR3 reads CASSSGIYYEQYF. The CDR3 DNA is TGTGCCAGCAGTTCCGGGATATACTACGAGCAGTACTTC.

The chain joins TRBV6-4 to TRBJ2-2, with 7 positions matching TRBD1. This CDR3 has 15 residues. Germline CDR1 is MRHNA and CDR2 is SNTAGT. With 7 bases clipped from V and 1 base from J, the junction kept 6 bases outside the gene matches. The CDR3 nucleotides read TGTGCCAGCAAGGCGAGACAGGGGAACACCGGGGAGCTGTTTTTT. The encoded protein is CASKARQGNTGELFF.

This clone was counted once. V usage is TRBV18 and J usage is TRBJ2-7; tentative D call: TRBD1 (6 bases). The V gene lost 1 base and the J gene lost 7 bases, with 11 bases spanning the gap. The CDR3 is 13 residues long. The germline CDR1 and CDR2 sequences are KGHSH and LQKENI. The CDR3 spells CASSPRDNLEQYF. In nucleotides, the CDR3 is TGTGCCAGCTCACCACGGGACAACCTGGAGCAGTACTTC.

This sequence joins TRBV2 and TRBJ1-5, with TRBD1 as a possible D gene (6 bases). Trimming took off 1 base at V and 1 base at J, with 8 bases between the two ends. The CDR3 totals 15 residues. Germline V gene lookup returns CDR1 SNHLY and CDR2 FYNNEI. In DNA, the CDR3 is TGTGCCAGCAGTGAAGGGGGGCGGAGCAATCAGCCCCAGCATTTT. This gives the protein CASSEGGRSNQPQHF.

The CDR3, as DNA: TGTGCCAGTAGTAGGGACAGGGTGTCCTACGAGCAGTACTTC. Its translation is CASSRDRVSYEQYF. The rearrangement uses TRBV19 and TRBJ2-7, with TRBD1 matching over 9 bases. The ends lost 4 bases at V and 1 base at J; junction bases unmatched: 2. CDR1 is LNHDA and CDR2 is SQIVND in the germline V gene (reference sequence). The CDR3 consists of 14 residues.

The chain carries TRBV7-8 and TRBJ1-5; possible D gene TRBD1, 5 bases. The germline CDR1 and CDR2 sequences are SGHVS and FQNEAQ. The CDR3 length is 17 residues. The V end was cut by 5 bases, the J end by 5 bases, with 22 bases between. The CDR3 is CASSPPGQGLKDQPQHF. Written as DNA, the CDR3 is TGTGCCAGCAGCCCCCCCGGGCAGGGATTAAAGGATCAGCCCCAGCATTTT.

The chain recombines TRBV30 with TRBJ1-2; D not resolved. The ends were cut back, 0 bases at V and 5 bases at J, with 7 bases in the middle. Per the germline V gene, CDR1 is GTSNPN and CDR2 is SVGIG (reference sequence). The CDR3 length is 12 residues. The CDR3 region is CAWSVQLYGYTF. CDR3 sequence (DNA): TGTGCCTGGAGTGTACAGCTATATGGCTACACCTTC.

This chain connects TRBV9 to TRBJ2-5; 7 bases line up with TRBD1. The CDR3 extends over 14 amino acids. V shed 4 bases, J shed 2 bases, and the junction held 5 bases outside the gene matches. Germline CDR1 and CDR2: SGDLS and YYNGEE. This chain's CDR3 is CASSPGTAQETQYF. Here the CDR3 DNA reads TGTGCCAGCAGCCCTGGGACAGCTCAAGAGACCCAGTACTTC.

The CDR3 reads CASSRTGGDEKLFF. CDR3 nucleotide sequence: TGTGCCAGCAGCCGGACAGGGGGCGATGAAAAACTGTTTTTT. V gene TRBV3-1 (or the pseudogene TRBV3-2) combines with J gene TRBJ1-4; 11 bases match TRBD1. Germline values: CDR1 LGHDT, CDR2 YNNKEL (reference sequence). V was pared by 4 bases and J by 6 bases, with 1 base of the junction left unmatched. This CDR3 has 14 residues.

V is TRBV19 and J is TRBJ1-3, with a weak D call TRBD1 (5 bases). This CDR3 contains 14 residues. Germline loops: CDR1 LNHDA, CDR2 SQIVND (reference sequence). With 7 bases removed from V and 3 bases from J, the gap between germline ends came to 13 bases. CDR3 in amino acids: CASNEQAIGNTIYF. The CDR3 DNA sequence: TGTGCCAGTAACGAACAGGCAATTGGAAACACCATATATTTT. Looking up the rest from reference TRBV19 and TRBJ1-3 gives the full variable domain: DGGITQSPKYLFRKEGQNVTLSCEQNLNHDAMYWYRQDPGQGLRLIYYSQIVNDFQKGDIAEGYSVSREKKESFPLTVTSAQKNPTAFYLCASNEQAIGNTIYFGEGSWLTVV.

The rearrangement joins TRBV10-3 to TRBJ1-3; 7 bases align to TRBD1. Germline values: CDR1 ENHRY, CDR2 SYGVKD. CDR3 length equals 17 residues. The V segment lost 2 bases and the J segment 1 base; nucleotides outside the gene matches: 8. CDR3 coding DNA: TGTGCCATCAGTGAGCAACTACAGGGGTCATCTGGAAACACCATATATTTT. Its protein product is CAISEQLQGSSGNTIYF.